This record looks at one T cell receptor (beta chain) sequence and its context. The CDR3 is 15 amino acids. The V end lost 0 bases, the J end lost 7 bases, and 13 bases lay between the germline ends. CDR1 and CDR2 from the germline V gene are LGHDT and YNNKEL (reference sequence). The data belong to a study of blood T cell repertoires in COVID-19. Study at large: The origin of the acute and convalescent COVID-19 samples was the United States, Italy and Spain. In each case, the material was cDNA or gDNA derived from T cells, B-cell-depleted T cells, or PBMCs.

In the source study's methods: Amplifying reference gene primers gave estimates of nucleated cell counts. Sequenced by immunoSEQ multiplex PCR; TCRdb stores in-frame clones only, minus some. V and J calls plus clone size are reproduced from that table; the DNA served to infer D and trimming. This sample yields 150,000 to 200,000 clones, of which 80% to 95% are seen a single time; roughly 0.56% belongs to the top ten. The chain joins TRBV3-1 (or the pseudogene TRBV3-2) to TRBJ2-4, with no clear D. This TCR came from a man in his fifties with acute or convalescent COVID-19. The source material was peripheral blood. CDR3 in amino acids: CASSQDNYPVNIQYF. As DNA, the CDR3 is TGTGCCAGCAGCCAAGATAATTACCCGGTGAACATTCAGTACTTC.